Following are 3 T cell receptor beta chains from one sample sequenced in a study of response to subunit inactivated influenza vaccine. TCRdb itself ran the RT-PCR reads through MiXCR, one entry per CDR3 protein. The sample lists roughly 620,000 distinct CDR3 sequences, approximately 11% occurring once. The sample was also linked to a second study, of T cells expressing NK-cell markers. That paper notes: Beta-chain TCR cDNA was generated via 5'RACE template switching with UMIs.

Material: PBMCs from blood, obtained on the day of vaccination. The receptors derive from a man over 45 who received an inactivated influenza vaccine.

This clonotype appeared a few times. The genes are TRBV20-1 and TRBJ2-1, with TRBD1 as a possible D gene (5 bases). Germline CDR1 is DFQATT and CDR2 is SNEGSKA (reference sequence). The CDR3 spans 16 residues. V was shortened by 2 bases and J by 7 bases, with 21 bases between the two germline ends. The CDR3 spells CSARKKMPGAVNEQFF. For the CDR3, the DNA is TGCAGTGCTAGAAAGAAGATGCCTGGGGCGGTAAATGAGCAGTTCTTC.

This clonotype was picked up a small number of times. This chain links TRBV11-2 with TRBJ2-1; D remains ambiguous. CDR3 length: 15 residues. Per the germline V gene, CDR1 is SGHAT and CDR2 is FQNNGV. V dropped 1 base and J dropped 7 bases, with 14 bases sitting between them. CDR3 residues: CASSLVGIPQNEQFF. CDR3 DNA: TGTGCCAGCAGCTTAGTTGGAATACCTCAAAATGAGCAGTTCTTC. The full variable domain, rest sourced from reference TRBV11-2 and TRBJ2-1, is EAGVAQSPRYKIIEKRQSVAFWCNPISGHATLYWYQQILGQGPKLLIQFQNNGVVDDSQLPKDRFSAERLKGVDSTLKIQPAKLEDSAVYLCASSLVGIPQNEQFFGPGTRLTVL.

This clonotype has only a few counts. V and J are TRBV4-1 and TRBJ2-7, with 9 bases aligning to TRBD2. CDR3 size: 16 residues. With V trimmed by 0 bases and J by 3 bases, 6 bases remained unmatched. Germline V gene sequence: CDR1 MGHRA, CDR2 YSYEKL. The CDR3 DNA is TGCGCCAGCAGCCAAGATGGCGGGGGGGCCGACTACGAGCAGTACTTC. This translates into CASSQDGGGADYEQYF.